The 19 T cell receptor beta chains below were found in one sample sequenced in a study of blood T cell repertoires in COVID-19. Assay: immunoSEQ multiplex PCR; the TCRdb copy retains only in-frame clones and omits some. The table shows about 140,000 clones, with more than 75% occurring only once. The sequenced material came from peripheral blood. The source of these receptors is a man aged 55 to 70 who had recovered from COVID-19.

The rearrangement joins TRBV30 to TRBJ2-3, with 7 bases aligning to TRBD1. The CDR3 has 13 residues. In germline, CDR1 is GTSNPN, CDR2 SVGIG (reference sequence). The CDR3 reads CALPGQSTDTQYF. The CDR3 DNA sequence: TGTGCGCTACCGGGACAGAGCACAGATACGCAGTATTTT.

The chain links TRBV7-2 to TRBJ2-1; tentative D call: TRBD2 (6 bases). The CDR3 has 15 residues. V was cut by 1 base and J by 10 bases, with 17 bases left in between. Germline V gene sequence: CDR1 SGHTA, CDR2 FQGNSA. The CDR3 loop is CASSLEWQAGREQFF. As DNA, the CDR3 is TGTGCCAGCAGCTTAGAGTGGCAGGCCGGGAGAGAGCAGTTCTTC.

J is TRBJ1-6 and V is TRBV10-3; D not certain. Germline CDR1 and CDR2: ENHRY and SYGVKD. Trimming cost V 10 bases and J 7 bases, with 17 bases left between them. This CDR3 region has 14 residues. The chain's CDR3 is CATTLDQNNSPLHF. In DNA, the CDR3 is TGTGCCACCACGCTAGACCAGAACAATTCACCCCTCCACTTT.

The V gene is TRBV6-4, the J gene TRBJ2-3, with 11 bases that match TRBD1. The junction had 1 base not matched to a gene; V was cut back by 4 bases and J by 4 bases. Germline V gene lookup returns CDR1 MRHNA and CDR2 SNTAGT. CDR3 size: 14 residues. For the CDR3, the DNA is TGTGCCAGCAGTGGGACAGGGGGCGCAGATACGCAGTATTTT. Protein product: CASSGTGGADTQYF.

Details on this clone: Distinct nucleotide sequences in the sample also encode this CDR3. The chain joins TRBV15 to TRBJ1-1; no reliable D call. This CDR3 is 14 amino acids long. Trimming stripped 0 bases from V and 0 bases from J, with 5 bases between. Looked up from germline, CDR1 is LNHNV and CDR2 is YYDKDF (reference sequence). This chain's CDR3 is CATSRDRLNTEAFF. For the CDR3, the DNA is TGTGCCACCAGCAGAGACAGGTTGAACACTGAAGCTTTCTTT.

This chain joins TRBV6-5 and TRBJ2-7, with 9 bases lining up with TRBD2. Germline loops: CDR1 MNHEY, CDR2 SVGAGI. The CDR3 runs 15 residues. The trim removed 2 bases at V and 2 bases at J, leaving 4 bases unmatched. The CDR3 loop reads CASSYALAGPYEQYF. The CDR3, as DNA: TGTGCCAGCAGTTACGCCCTAGCGGGGCCCTACGAGCAGTACTTC.

The chain has TRBV19 and TRBJ1-1, with 9 bases aligning to TRBD1. Germline CDR1 LNHDA, CDR2 SQIVND (reference sequence). There are 13 residues in the CDR3. The ends lost 5 bases at V and 6 bases at J; junction bases unmatched: 4. The chain's CDR3 is CASSLQGAAEAFF. CDR3 DNA: TGTGCCAGTAGTTTACAGGGGGCGGCTGAAGCTTTCTTT.

This clone came up once. The chain joins TRBV18 to TRBJ1-2, with D unresolved. Trimming removed 4 bases from V and 4 bases from J, with 16 bases in between. CDR1 and CDR2 from the germline V gene are KGHSH and LQKENI. The CDR3 is 15 residues long. CDR3 protein: CASSLPSPLSYGYTF. The CDR3 coding sequence is TGTGCCAGCTCACTACCTAGTCCGCTATCCTATGGCTACACCTTC.

For the CDR3, the DNA is TGTGCCAGCAGTTTAGATTCGAGGGGGCCCTACAATGAGCAGTTCTTC. Residues: CASSLDSRGPYNEQFF. The chain couples TRBV28 to TRBJ2-1; 7 bases map to TRBD1. In germline, CDR1 is MDHEN, CDR2 SYDVKM. The V gene end was trimmed by 2 bases and the J gene end by 2 bases; junction bases not matched to a gene: 6. This CDR3 is 16 amino acids long.

This clone was observed a single time. This chain links TRBV12-3 or TRBV12-4 with TRBJ2-3; 8 bases agree with TRBD1. The CDR3 sequence is 13 residues long. V lost 6 bases and J lost 4; bases outside the gene matches: 3. CDR3 in amino acids: CASSDRGPDTQYF. The CDR3 region has the DNA TGTGCCAGCAGCGACAGGGGCCCAGATACGCAGTATTTT.

The CDR3 reads CASSPYTGSYEQYF. As DNA, the CDR3 is TGTGCCAGCAGCCCTTACACGGGGAGCTACGAGCAGTACTTC. The V and J genes are TRBV7-2 and TRBJ2-7, with a tentative D call TRBD2 (5 bases). The germline V gene encodes CDR1 SGHTA and CDR2 FQGNSA. V lost 5 bases and J lost 3, with 14 bases in between. CDR3 length equals 14 residues.

J is TRBJ1-2 and V is TRBV3-1 (or the pseudogene TRBV3-2); no clear D gene. The germline V gene encodes CDR1 LGHDT and CDR2 YNNKEL (reference sequence). The CDR3 loop spans 13 amino acids. V lost 5 bases and J 11 bases, leaving 18 bases between the germline ends. The CDR3 sequence is CASSSTSTRGYTF. The CDR3 coding sequence is TGTGCCAGCAGCTCAACTAGCACACGGGGTTACACCTTC.

This chain uses TRBV11-1 with TRBJ2-1; D possibly corresponds to TRBD2 (6 bases). CDR1 is SGHAT and CDR2 is FQDESV in the germline V gene (reference sequence). This CDR3 is 16 amino acids long. The V end was cut by 2 bases, the J end by 5 bases, with 16 bases between. CDR3 bases: TGTGCCAGCAGCTTAACGACTAGGGGAAGAAACAATGAGCAGTTCTTC. Amino acids: CASSLTTRGRNNEQFF.

The chain joins TRBV19 to TRBJ1-1; D is ambiguous. Germline loops: CDR1 LNHDA, CDR2 SQIVND (reference sequence). Trimming took off 5 bases at V and 0 bases at J, with 7 bases between the two ends. The CDR3 runs to 13 residues. The CDR3 reads CASSFQMNTEAFF. In DNA, the CDR3 is TGTGCCAGTAGTTTCCAGATGAACACTGAAGCTTTCTTT.

This chain connects TRBV4-3 to TRBJ1-2; 9 nucleotides line up with TRBD1. The CDR3 has 15 amino acids. V lost 3 bases, J lost 6 bases, and 8 bases stayed unmatched. CDR1 is LGHNA and CDR2 is YSLEER in the germline V gene. The CDR3 loop is CASSHPGDRANGYTF. In nucleotides, the CDR3 is TGCGCCAGCAGCCACCCCGGGGACAGGGCGAATGGCTACACCTTC.

The chain combines TRBV7-8 with TRBJ1-3; 7 positions match TRBD1. Germline loops: CDR1 SGHVS, CDR2 FQNEAQ. This CDR3 region has 18 residues. Trimming removed 1 base from V and 0 bases from J; junction bases left unmatched: 9. CDR3: CASSLETGQVLSGNTIYF. DNA for the CDR3: TGTGCCAGCAGCTTAGAAACCGGACAGGTCCTCTCTGGAAACACCATATATTTT. Full variable domain (rest looked up from reference TRBV7-8 and TRBJ1-3): GAGVSQSPRYKVAKRGQDVALRCDPISGHVSLFWYQQALGQGPEFLTYFQNEAQLDKSGLPSDRFFAERPEGSVSTLKIQRTQQEDSAVYLCASSLETGQVLSGNTIYFGEGSWLTVV.

Here the CDR3 reads CASSPGLAGGLTDTQYF. In DNA, the CDR3 is TGTGCCAGCAGTCCGGGACTAGCGGGAGGGCTAACAGATACGCAGTATTTT. The rearrangement uses TRBV28 and TRBJ2-3, with 16 bases lining up with TRBD2. Germline CDR1 MDHEN, CDR2 SYDVKM. Unmatched junction bases numbered 5, after V lost 5 bases and J lost 3 bases. The CDR3 is 17 residues long.

This CDR3 is CASSLTPRGTSPLHF. CDR3 nucleotides: TGTGCCAGCAGCTTGACGCCCCGGGGGACTTCACCCCTCCACTTT. The V gene is TRBV11-2, the J gene TRBJ1-6, with D possibly being TRBD1 (5 bases). The V gene's germline CDR1 is SGHAT and CDR2 FQNNGV. V shed 3 bases and J shed 9 bases, with 15 bases lying between them. The CDR3 length is 15 residues.

The chain joins TRBV30 to TRBJ1-1; D gene uncertain. V shed 0 bases and J shed 7 bases, with 12 bases lying between them. Germline V lookup: CDR1 GTSNPN, CDR2 SVGIG (reference sequence). The CDR3 has 13 residues. Written as DNA, the CDR3 is TGTGCCTGGAGTGTACTGAGGGTTAGTGAAGCTTTCTTT. Translating gives CAWSVLRVSEAFF.